The 13 T cell receptor beta chains below all came from one sample that was sequenced in a study of cytotoxic CD8 clonotypes in ibrutinib-treated CLL. Using immunoSEQ multiplex PCR, the repertoire was profiled, and TCRdb retains in-frame clones only, with some absent. The sample contains about 120,000 clones, 70% to 90% of which appear only once. Material: PBMCs, obtained after 24 months of ibrutinib treatment. All receptors derive from a human donor with chronic lymphocytic leukemia.

The chain employs TRBV28 and TRBJ2-7; D remains ambiguous. The CDR3 extends over 11 amino acids. CDR1 and CDR2 from the germline V gene are MDHEN and SYDVKM. Trimming took off 8 bases at V and 4 bases at J, with 9 bases between the two ends. Here the CDR3 reads CASLGEYEQYF. CDR3 sequence (DNA): TGTGCCAGCCTTGGAGAGTACGAGCAGTACTTC.

This sequence joins TRBV19 and TRBJ2-1, with TRBD1 as a possible D gene (5 bases). This CDR3 region has 13 residues. The germline V gene encodes CDR1 LNHDA and CDR2 SQIVND (reference sequence). V was trimmed by 8 bases and J by 7 bases, leaving 15 bases between them. The CDR3 DNA follows: TGTGCCAGTGCACCTCAGGGAAGAAATGAGCAGTTCTTC. This sequence encodes CASAPQGRNEQFF.

The chain uses TRBV30 and TRBJ1-1; D remains ambiguous. Germline V gene lookup returns CDR1 GTSNPN and CDR2 SVGIG (reference sequence). With 8 bases removed from V and 1 base from J, the gap between germline ends came to 14 bases. The CDR3 has 13 residues. CDR3 sequence reads: CAGMPAANTEAFF. CDR3 coding DNA: TGTGCCGGTATGCCAGCAGCGAACACTGAAGCTTTCTTT.

CDR3 in DNA: TGTGCCAGCTCACCACTTCCCCCCGGGAGAGGGAAGACCCAGTACTTC. Encoded protein: CASSPLPPGRGKTQYF. The chain combines TRBV18 with TRBJ2-5; D may be TRBD2 (6 bases). This CDR3 comprises 16 residues. Germline V CDR1 and CDR2: KGHSH, LQKENI. Trimming took 1 base from V and 6 from J, leaving 18 bases between them.

The chain recombines TRBV10-3 with TRBJ1-1; D is unresolved. Germline-derived CDR1 and CDR2 are ENHRY and SYGVKD. V was clipped by 4 bases and J by 3 bases, with 12 bases between them. The CDR3 contains 14 residues. This chain's CDR3 is CAISVDPRDTEAFF. The CDR3, as DNA: TGTGCCATCAGTGTCGACCCCCGGGACACTGAAGCTTTCTTT.

This chain connects TRBV5-1 to TRBJ2-7; 8 bases align to TRBD2. Germline lookup yields CDR1 SGHRS and CDR2 YFSETQ. Trimming removed 3 bases from V and 4 bases from J; junction bases left unmatched: 12. The CDR3 has 16 amino acids. The CDR3 loop reads CASSSTAGATHYEQYF. The CDR3 nucleotides are TGCGCCAGCAGCTCAACAGCGGGGGCCACTCATTACGAGCAGTACTTC.

The chain employs TRBV6-6 and TRBJ2-1, with 11 positions matching TRBD2. In germline, CDR1 is MNHNY, CDR2 SVGAGI (reference sequence). The V segment lost 4 bases and the J segment 10 bases; nucleotides outside the gene matches: 12. This CDR3 is built from 16 residues. The CDR3 sequence: CASSSRVLAGAREQFF. In nucleotides, the CDR3 is TGTGCCAGCAGTTCTCGAGTACTAGCGGGAGCAAGGGAGCAGTTCTTC.

This sequence joins TRBV4-3 and TRBJ2-1, with a weak D call TRBD1 (5 bases). Between the trimmed V and J ends, which lost 0 bases and 7 bases, there was a span of 13 bases. Germline-derived CDR1 and CDR2 are LGHNA and YSLEER. There are 15 residues in the CDR3. As DNA, the CDR3 is TGCGCCAGCAGCCAAGATTTCAGGGTTGGGAATGAGCAGTTCTTC. Protein sequence: CASSQDFRVGNEQFF.

V is TRBV6-1 and J is TRBJ2-4; perhaps TRBD1 as D (6 bases). The V gene lost 1 base and the J gene lost 0 bases, with 7 bases spanning the gap. CDR3 size: 15 residues. The germline CDR1 and CDR2 sequences are MNHNS and SASEGT. This chain's CDR3 is CASSEGTVAKNIQYF. CDR3 DNA sequence: TGTGCCAGCAGTGAAGGGACAGTAGCCAAAAACATTCAGTACTTC.

The chain carries TRBV18 and TRBJ2-7; 10 positions agree with TRBD2. Losses at the gene ends were 5 bases for V and 0 bases for J; bases not matched to a gene: 1. CDR1 is KGHSH and CDR2 is LQKENI in the germline V gene. CDR3 length: 14 amino acids. The CDR3, as DNA: TGTGCCAGCTCAGCTAGCGGGAGCTCCTACGAGCAGTACTTC. Translating it yields CASSASGSSYEQYF.

This sequence joins TRBV4-1 and TRBJ2-7; 7 nucleotides agree with TRBD2. From germline, CDR1 is MGHRA and CDR2 YSYEKL. The CDR3 has 16 residues. The V and J ends lost 6 bases and 0 bases, in that order; junction bases with no gene match: 11. DNA for the CDR3: TGCGCCAGCAGACTGGACGGGGGGAGCGTCTCCTACGAGCAGTACTTC. Its protein is CASRLDGGSVSYEQYF.

The chain joins TRBV9 to TRBJ1-3; the D gene is possibly TRBD1 (5 bases). V lost 0 bases and J lost 4, with 8 bases in between. The CDR3 length is 14 residues. Germline V gives CDR1 SGDLS, CDR2 YYNGEE. The CDR3 bases are TGTGCCAGCAGCGTAGGGACAACCGGAAACACCATATATTTT. Translated: CASSVGTTGNTIYF.

This clone was recorded only once. The chain couples TRBV10-1 to TRBJ2-7; possible D gene TRBD1, 6 bases. The CDR3 sequence is 14 residues long. Germline V gene lookup returns CDR1 WNHNN and CDR2 SYGVQD (reference sequence). V was trimmed by 7 bases and J by 2 bases, leaving 15 bases between them. CDR3 DNA: TGCGCCAGCACCACACTTGGACAGACCTACGAGCAGTACTTC. It encodes CASTTLGQTYEQYF.